The source of this TCR beta chain is a study of beta chain features in type 1 diabetes. This clone was observed a handful of times. Its target is not known. Every isolated RNA sample was fully reverse transcribed, so sequencing captured expressed TCRB transcripts. Here immunoSEQ multiplex PCR was the method, and the copy in TCRdb shows in-frame clones only, minus some. Among 310,000 or so clones listed, about 11% were seen once. The germline gives CDR1 SGHRS, CDR2 YFSETQ. The CDR3 totals 14 residues. Trimming left V 7 bases short and J 6 bases short, with 20 bases between. General study findings and limits: The study notes PCR might favor shorter templates equally in patients and controls.

Blood was drawn once from each donor into heparinised tubes. The draws averaged about 110 mL. CD45RO/CCR7/CD25/CD127/CD95/CD27 separated CD4+ naive, central memory, regulatory and stem cell-like memory cells by sorting. The chain uses TRBV5-1 and TRBJ2-7; a weak D match, TRBD2 (7 bases). The TCR comes from a woman aged 30 to 39 in good health. The material sequenced was naive CD4+ T cells from blood. The CDR3 here is CASRSSRGAVEQYF. DNA for the CDR3: TGCGCCAGCCGCAGCTCCCGGGGGGCGGTCGAGCAGTACTTC. The whole variable domain, filled in from reference TRBV5-1 and TRBJ2-7, reads KAGVTQTPRYLIKTRGQQVTLSCSPISGHRSVSWYQQTPGQGLQFLFEYFSETQRNKGNFPGRFSGRQFSNSRSEMNVSTLELGDSALYLCASRSSRGAVEQYFGPGTRLTVT.